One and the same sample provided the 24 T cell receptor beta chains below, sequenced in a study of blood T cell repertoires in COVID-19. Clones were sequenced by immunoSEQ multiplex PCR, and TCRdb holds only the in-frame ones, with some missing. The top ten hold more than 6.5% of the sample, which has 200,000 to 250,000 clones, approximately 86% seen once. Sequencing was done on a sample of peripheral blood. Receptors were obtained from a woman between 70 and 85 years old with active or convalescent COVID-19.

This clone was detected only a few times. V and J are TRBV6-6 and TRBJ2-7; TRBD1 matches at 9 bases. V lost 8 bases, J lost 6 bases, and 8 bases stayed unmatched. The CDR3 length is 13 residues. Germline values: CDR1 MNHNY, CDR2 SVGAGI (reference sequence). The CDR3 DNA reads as TGTGCCAGCTCCACCGGGACAGGGAGCGAGCAGTACTTC. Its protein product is CASSTGTGSEQYF.

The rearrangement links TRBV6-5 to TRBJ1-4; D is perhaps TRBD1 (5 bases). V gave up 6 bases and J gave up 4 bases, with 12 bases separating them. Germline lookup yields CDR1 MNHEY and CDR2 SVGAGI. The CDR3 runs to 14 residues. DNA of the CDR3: TGTGCCAGCAGCAACGGGGGGGGTAATGAAAAACTGTTTTTT. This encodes CASSNGGGNEKLFF.

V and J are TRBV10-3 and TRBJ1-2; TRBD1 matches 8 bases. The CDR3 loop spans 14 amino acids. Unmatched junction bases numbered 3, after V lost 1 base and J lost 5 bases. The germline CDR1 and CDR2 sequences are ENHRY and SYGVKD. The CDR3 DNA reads TGTGCCATCAGTGAGTTGGGACAGGAGTATGGCTACACCTTC. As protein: CAISELGQEYGYTF.

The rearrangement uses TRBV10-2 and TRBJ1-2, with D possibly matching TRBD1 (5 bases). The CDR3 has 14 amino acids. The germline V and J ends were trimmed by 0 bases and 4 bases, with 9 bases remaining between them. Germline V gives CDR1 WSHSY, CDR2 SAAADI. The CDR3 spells CASSESGVAYGYTF. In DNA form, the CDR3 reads TGCGCCAGCAGTGAGTCAGGGGTGGCCTATGGCTACACCTTC.

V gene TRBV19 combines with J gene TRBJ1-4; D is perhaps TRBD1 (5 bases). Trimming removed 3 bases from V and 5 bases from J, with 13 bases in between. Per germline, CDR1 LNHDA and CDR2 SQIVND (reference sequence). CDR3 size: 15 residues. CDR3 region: CASSIGGRGNEKLFF. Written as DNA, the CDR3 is TGTGCCAGTAGTATCGGAGGGAGGGGAAATGAAAAACTGTTTTTT.

The CDR3 bases are TGTGCCAGCAGTGAAAGTGGAGTGCGTGGCAATCAGCCCCAGCATTTT. Translated: CASSESGVRGNQPQHF. J is TRBJ1-5 and V is TRBV6-1; D is ambiguous. V was shortened by 2 bases and J by 2 bases, with 13 bases between the two germline ends. In germline, CDR1 is MNHNS, CDR2 SASEGT. The CDR3 runs 16 residues.

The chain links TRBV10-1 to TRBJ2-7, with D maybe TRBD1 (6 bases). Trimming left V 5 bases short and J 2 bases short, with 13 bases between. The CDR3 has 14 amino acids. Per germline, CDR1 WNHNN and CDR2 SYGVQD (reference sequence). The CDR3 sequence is CASSQGRGAYEQYF. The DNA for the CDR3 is TGCGCCAGCAGTCAGGGCAGGGGAGCCTACGAGCAGTACTTC.

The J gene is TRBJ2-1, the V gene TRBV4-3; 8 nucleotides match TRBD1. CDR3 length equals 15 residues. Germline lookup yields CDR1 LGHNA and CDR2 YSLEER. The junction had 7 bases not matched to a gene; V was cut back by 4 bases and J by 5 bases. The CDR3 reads CASSPRQGPNNEQFF. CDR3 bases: TGCGCCAGCAGCCCCAGACAGGGGCCGAACAATGAGCAGTTCTTC.

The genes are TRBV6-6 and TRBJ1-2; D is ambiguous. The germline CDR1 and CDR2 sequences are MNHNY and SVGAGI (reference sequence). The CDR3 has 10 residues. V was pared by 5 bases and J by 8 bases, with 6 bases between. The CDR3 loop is CASSEEGYTF. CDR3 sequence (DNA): TGTGCCAGCAGTGAGGAAGGCTACACCTTC.

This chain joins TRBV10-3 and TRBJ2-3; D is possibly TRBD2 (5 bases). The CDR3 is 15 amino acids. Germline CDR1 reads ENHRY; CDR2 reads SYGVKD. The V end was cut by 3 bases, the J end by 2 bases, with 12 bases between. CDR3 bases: TGTGCCATCAGTGATTCTAGCCCTCCCACAGATACGCAGTATTTT. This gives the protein CAISDSSPPTDTQYF.

For the CDR3, the DNA is TGTGCCAGCAGCCCCTCCACCAGTGTTAACTATGGCTACACCTTC. Protein: CASSPSTSVNYGYTF. V is TRBV3-1 (or the pseudogene TRBV3-2) and J is TRBJ1-2; D is ambiguous. Germline CDR1 and CDR2: LGHDT and YNNKEL (reference sequence). The CDR3 is 15 residues long. Deletions cut 4 bases from V and 1 base from J, with 13 bases between.

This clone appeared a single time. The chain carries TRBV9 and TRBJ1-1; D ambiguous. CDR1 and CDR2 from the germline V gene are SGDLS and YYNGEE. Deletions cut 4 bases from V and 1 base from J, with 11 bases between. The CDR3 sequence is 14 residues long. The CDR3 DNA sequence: TGTGCCAGCAGCCCAACAGTGGGGAACACTGAAGCTTTCTTT. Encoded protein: CASSPTVGNTEAFF.

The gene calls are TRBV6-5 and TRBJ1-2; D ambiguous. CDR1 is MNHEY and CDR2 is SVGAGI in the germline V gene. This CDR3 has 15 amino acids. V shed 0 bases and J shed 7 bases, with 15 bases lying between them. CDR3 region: CASSYSLPAAGGYTF. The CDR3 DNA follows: TGTGCCAGCAGTTACTCGTTACCCGCGGCTGGTGGCTACACCTTC.

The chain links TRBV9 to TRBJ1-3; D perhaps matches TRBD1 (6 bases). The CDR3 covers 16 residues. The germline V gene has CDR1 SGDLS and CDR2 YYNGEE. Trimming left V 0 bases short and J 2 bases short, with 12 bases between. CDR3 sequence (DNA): TGTGCCAGCAGCGTAGTACCGCAGGGGACTGGAAACACCATATATTTT. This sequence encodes CASSVVPQGTGNTIYF.

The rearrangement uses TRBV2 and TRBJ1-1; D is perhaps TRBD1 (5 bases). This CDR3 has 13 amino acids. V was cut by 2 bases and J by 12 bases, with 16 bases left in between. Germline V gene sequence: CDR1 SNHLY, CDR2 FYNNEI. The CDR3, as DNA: TGTGCCAGCAGTGAAACCGGGGGACTCCTTCCTTTCTTT. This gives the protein CASSETGGLLPFF.

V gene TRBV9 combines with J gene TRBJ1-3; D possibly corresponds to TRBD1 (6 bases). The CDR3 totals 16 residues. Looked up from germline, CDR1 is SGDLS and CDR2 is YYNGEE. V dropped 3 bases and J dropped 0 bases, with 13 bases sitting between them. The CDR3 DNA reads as TGTGCCAGCAGCGGAGGGGGATCTTACTCTGGAAACACCATATATTTT. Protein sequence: CASSGGGSYSGNTIYF. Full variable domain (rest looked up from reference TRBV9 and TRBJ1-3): DSGVTQTPKHLITATGQRVTLRCSPRSGDLSVYWYQQSLDQGLQFLIQYYNGEERAKGNILERFSAQQFPDLHSELNLSSLELGDSALYFCASSGGGSYSGNTIYFGEGSWLTVV.

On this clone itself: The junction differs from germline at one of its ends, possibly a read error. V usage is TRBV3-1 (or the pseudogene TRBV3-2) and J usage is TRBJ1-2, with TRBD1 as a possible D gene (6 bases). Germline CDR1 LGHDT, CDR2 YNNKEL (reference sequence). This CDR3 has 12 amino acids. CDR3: CASSHTDSLRAF. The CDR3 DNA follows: TGTGCCAGCAGCCACACGGACAGCCTCCGCGCCTTC.

This chain's CDR3 is CASSESGGSGREAFF. Here the CDR3 DNA reads TGTGCCAGCAGTGAATCTGGGGGCTCAGGGCGTGAAGCTTTCTTT. This sequence joins TRBV25-1 and TRBJ1-1; possibly TRBD1 for D (6 bases). Trimming removed 1 base at V and 7 bases at J, with 16 bases between. CDR3 size: 15 residues. Germline lookup yields CDR1 MGHDK and CDR2 SYGVNS.

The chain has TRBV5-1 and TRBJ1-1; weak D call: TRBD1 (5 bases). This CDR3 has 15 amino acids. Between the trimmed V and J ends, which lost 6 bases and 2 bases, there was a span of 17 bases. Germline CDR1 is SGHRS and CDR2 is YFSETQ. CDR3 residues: CASTLITGYNTEAFF. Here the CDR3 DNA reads TGCGCCAGCACCCTAATAACAGGCTACAACACTGAAGCTTTCTTT.

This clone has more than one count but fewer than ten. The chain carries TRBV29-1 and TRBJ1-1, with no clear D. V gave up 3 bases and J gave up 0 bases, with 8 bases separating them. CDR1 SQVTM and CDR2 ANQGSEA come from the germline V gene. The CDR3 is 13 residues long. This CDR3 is CSVERRLNTEAFF. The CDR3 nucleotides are TGCAGCGTTGAGCGGAGGTTGAACACTGAAGCTTTCTTT.

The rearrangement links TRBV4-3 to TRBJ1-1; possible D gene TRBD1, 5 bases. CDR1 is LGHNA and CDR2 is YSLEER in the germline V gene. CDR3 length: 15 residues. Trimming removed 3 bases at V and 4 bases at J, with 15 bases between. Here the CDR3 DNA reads TGCGCCAGCAGCCAGGGGGGAGGACGGGTCACTGAAGCTTTCTTT. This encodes CASSQGGGRVTEAFF.

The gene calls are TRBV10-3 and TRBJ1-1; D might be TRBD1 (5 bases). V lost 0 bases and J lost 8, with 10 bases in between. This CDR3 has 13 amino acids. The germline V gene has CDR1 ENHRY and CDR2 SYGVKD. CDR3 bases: TGTGCCATCAGTGAGTCCGGGGGAGGGGAAGCTTTCTTT. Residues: CAISESGGGEAFF.

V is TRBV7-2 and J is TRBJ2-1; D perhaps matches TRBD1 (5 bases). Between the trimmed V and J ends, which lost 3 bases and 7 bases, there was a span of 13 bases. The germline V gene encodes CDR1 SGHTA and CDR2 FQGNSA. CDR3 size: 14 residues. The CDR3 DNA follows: TGTGCCAGCAGCTTTGGGGCCTTTGGAAATGAGCAGTTCTTC. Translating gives CASSFGAFGNEQFF.

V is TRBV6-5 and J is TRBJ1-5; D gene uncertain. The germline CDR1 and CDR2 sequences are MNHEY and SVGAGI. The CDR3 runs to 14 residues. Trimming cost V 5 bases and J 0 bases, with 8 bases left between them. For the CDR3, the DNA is TGTGCCAGCAGTCAGCAGGATAGCAATCAGCCCCAGCATTTT. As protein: CASSQQDSNQPQHF.